The 2 T cell receptor beta chains below all came from one sample that was sequenced in a study of T cell repertoires in ileal Crohn's disease. The sample's time point: neoterminal ileum biopsy at postoperative endoscopy, about 6 months after surgery. Only in-frame clones appear in the TCRdb table, and some are missing; sequencing was by immunoSEQ multiplex PCR. This sample has about 9,000 clones, with around 80% found just once. Sequencing was done on a sample of ileal tissue. The receptors stem from an adult with Crohn's disease.

The rearrangement joins TRBV7-2 to TRBJ2-7; maybe TRBD2 (7 bases). The germline gives CDR1 SGHTA, CDR2 FQGNSA. Trimming left V 5 bases short and J 6 bases short, with 20 bases between. The CDR3 sequence is 15 residues long. CDR3 DNA: TGTGCCAGCAGCCGCTGGGCGCGGGGGCCGATCGAGCAGTACTTC. This sequence encodes CASSRWARGPIEQYF.

This clone has only a few counts. V gene TRBV10-2 combines with J gene TRBJ1-6, with D uncertain. The germline CDR1 and CDR2 sequences are WSHSY and SAAADI. V was pared by 4 bases and J by 7 bases, with 5 bases between. The CDR3 contains 12 residues. CDR3 nucleotide sequence: TGCGCCAGCAGTGGCCGGAATTCACCCCTCCACTTT. As protein: CASSGRNSPLHF.